The T cell receptor (beta chain) under discussion was sequenced for a study of CD8 T cells in Susac syndrome. For this clonotype: Its target is not known.

RNA, at about 0.45 to 1 ug, was reverse transcribed with random hexamers. Amplification of the TCR beta CDR3 was carried out by immunoSEQ multiplex PCR, which spanned a total of 54 Vbeta and 13 Jbeta segments. In TCRdb, the immunoSEQ multiplex PCR reads were re-called with MiXCR into one record per CDR3 protein. The sample consists of about 190,000 distinct CDR3 sequences, 90% to 95% of them appearing once. The CDR3 runs to 13 residues. V dropped 6 bases and J dropped 12 bases, with 18 bases sitting between them. Overall study results and limits: Only a relatively small number of individuals were included in the TCR sequencing and HLA analysis.

The rearrangement joins TRBV12-3 or TRBV12-4 to TRBJ1-5; D possibly corresponds to TRBD1 (6 bases). This TCR was sampled from a human donor in good health. Sequencing input: CD4+ T cells from PBMCs. The CDR3 coding sequence is TGTGCCAGCAGGCAGTCCGGGACAACCGTCCAGCATTTT. This translates into CASRQSGTTVQHF.